Shown below are 24 T cell receptor beta chains from a single sample sequenced in a study of blood T cell repertoires in COVID-19. Generated by immunoSEQ multiplex PCR, the TCRdb table keeps only in-frame clones and is missing some. The sample contains 150,000 to 200,000 clones, approximately 86% of which appear only once. The sample was peripheral blood. The receptors stem from a man aged 18 to 30 with acute or convalescent COVID-19.

This rearrangement joins TRBV25-1 to TRBJ1-2; D is uncertain. Germline V gives CDR1 MGHDK, CDR2 SYGVNS. The germline V and J ends were trimmed by 6 bases and 5 bases, with 7 bases remaining between them. The CDR3 has 11 amino acids. The CDR3 coding sequence is TGTGCCAGCAGCCCGGGATATGGCTACACCTTC. Its protein is CASSPGYGYTF.

This chain joins TRBV19 and TRBJ1-6; tentatively, D is TRBD1 (5 bases). The CDR3 length is 18 residues. Trimming cost V 2 bases and J 0 bases, with 14 bases left between them. Looked up from germline, CDR1 is LNHDA and CDR2 is SQIVND (reference sequence). CDR3 residues: CASSIRQFSHSYNSPLHF. The CDR3 DNA follows: TGTGCCAGTAGTATAAGACAGTTCTCACACTCCTATAATTCACCCCTCCACTTT.

The CDR3 sequence: CAWNPSSYNSPLHF. The CDR3 region has the DNA TGTGCCTGGAACCCGAGCTCCTATAATTCACCCCTCCACTTT. The gene calls are TRBV30 and TRBJ1-6, with D unresolved. Trimming shortened V by 4 bases and J by 0 bases, and 7 bases separated the two germline ends. The CDR3 has 14 residues. Germline loops: CDR1 GTSNPN, CDR2 SVGIG (reference sequence).

The chain combines TRBV12-3 or TRBV12-4 with TRBJ1-2, with 7 bases identical to TRBD1. V lost 5 bases, J lost 5 bases, and 2 bases stayed unmatched. The CDR3 sequence is 12 residues long. The CDR3 loop reads CASSNRGYGYTF. CDR3 DNA: TGTGCCAGCAGTAACAGGGGATATGGCTACACCTTC.

About this clone: Additional DNA sequences in this sample encode the identical CDR3. The V gene is TRBV2, the J gene TRBJ1-5; 10 bases are shared with TRBD1. The CDR3 has 14 residues. V gave up 6 bases and J gave up 4 bases; unmatched junction bases: 3. Germline V CDR1 and CDR2: SNHLY, FYNNEI. DNA of the CDR3: TGTGCCAGCAGCGACAGGGGGCGGAATCAGCCCCAGCATTTT. This codes for CASSDRGRNQPQHF.

V usage is TRBV10-1 and J usage is TRBJ1-2; possibly TRBD1 for D (6 bases). This CDR3 spans 13 amino acids. Germline loops: CDR1 WNHNN, CDR2 SYGVQD (reference sequence). Trimming left V 7 bases short and J 4 bases short, with 13 bases between. CDR3 sequence reads: CASILQGIYGYTF. Here the CDR3 DNA reads TGCGCCAGCATCCTCCAGGGGATCTATGGCTACACCTTC.

The rearrangement uses TRBV19 and TRBJ1-3; D unresolved. CDR3 size: 16 residues. Between the trimmed V and J ends, which lost 0 bases and 0 bases, there was a span of 9 bases. Germline assignment: CDR1 LNHDA and CDR2 SQIVND (reference sequence). In DNA, the CDR3 is TGTGCCAGTAGTATAGATCCGCGGAGCTCTGGAAACACCATATATTTT. It encodes CASSIDPRSSGNTIYF.

J is TRBJ1-2 and V is TRBV6-5; D is perhaps TRBD1 (6 bases). This CDR3 has 15 amino acids. Trimming cost V 7 bases and J 7 bases, with 22 bases left between them. The V gene's germline CDR1 is MNHEY and CDR2 SVGAGI. Here the CDR3 DNA reads TGTGCCAGCAATCAAATAACGGGGGGCCCAGGTGGCTACACCTTC. Its protein product is CASNQITGGPGGYTF.

The genes are TRBV24-1 and TRBJ2-3, with 11 bases lining up with TRBD1. Germline loops: CDR1 KGHDR, CDR2 SFDVKD. This CDR3 comprises 16 residues. With V trimmed by 4 bases and J by 4 bases, 6 bases remained unmatched. The CDR3 DNA reads TGTGCCACCAGTGAGTCCGGGACAGGGGGTGCAGATACGCAGTATTTT. This encodes CATSESGTGGADTQYF.

V and J are TRBV14 and TRBJ1-1; D might be TRBD1 (5 bases). This CDR3 is 13 amino acids long. The V end was cut by 4 bases, the J end by 11 bases, with 17 bases between. Germline CDR1 and CDR2: SGHDN and FVKESK. This chain's CDR3 is CASSPLGVGGAFF. CDR3 bases: TGTGCCAGCAGCCCCTTGGGGGTAGGAGGGGCTTTCTTT. The full variable domain, with the rest looked up from reference TRBV14 and TRBJ1-1, is EAGVTQFPSHSVIEKGQTVTLRCDPISGHDNLYWYRRVMGKEIKFLLHFVKESKQDESGMPNNRFLAERTGGTYSTLKVQPAELEDSGVYFCASSPLGVGGAFFGQGTRLTVV.

V and J are TRBV25-1 and TRBJ2-1; D call uncertain. V was shortened by 6 bases and J by 6 bases, with 9 bases between the two germline ends. Germline values: CDR1 MGHDK, CDR2 SYGVNS. The CDR3 covers 12 residues. The DNA for the CDR3 is TGTGCCAGCAGCGAGCTAACCAATGAGCAGTTCTTC. This gives the protein CASSELTNEQFF.

This chain links TRBV5-4 with TRBJ2-2; 9 positions agree with TRBD1. This CDR3 contains 16 residues. The V segment lost 2 bases and the J segment 3 bases; nucleotides outside the gene matches: 5. The germline gives CDR1 SGHNT, CDR2 YYREEE (reference sequence). This CDR3 is CASSLPTGGDTGELFF. The CDR3 DNA sequence: TGTGCCAGCAGCTTACCGACAGGGGGTGACACCGGGGAGCTGTTTTTT.

The chain combines TRBV7-2 with TRBJ1-3; no firm D call. The CDR3 length is 17 residues. V lost 1 base, J lost 0 bases, and 13 bases lay in between. Germline assignment: CDR1 SGHTA and CDR2 FQGNSA. In DNA, the CDR3 is TGTGCCAGCAGCTTAGTAGGCAGGTTGAACTCTGGAAACACCATATATTTT. It is translated as CASSLVGRLNSGNTIYF.

The V gene is TRBV5-1, the J gene TRBJ2-1; possibly TRBD2 for D (6 bases). The V and J ends lost 0 bases and 7 bases respectively, with 17 bases between them. This CDR3 is built from 16 residues. Germline V gives CDR1 SGHRS, CDR2 YFSETQ. CDR3 DNA: TGCGCCAGCAGCTTGGCCTTACTAGCACCTGGGAATGAGCAGTTCTTC. Translating gives CASSLALLAPGNEQFF.

The V and J genes are TRBV14 and TRBJ2-7; 7 bases align to TRBD2. The V and J ends lost 1 base and 3 bases, in that order; junction bases with no gene match: 3. The CDR3 is 14 amino acids. CDR1 is SGHDN, CDR2 FVKESK, per germline. CDR3 sequence reads: CASSQGGGIYEQYV. CDR3 sequence (DNA): TGTGCCAGCAGCCAAGGGGGGGGAATCTACGAGCAGTACGTC.

CDR3 sequence: CAWSVGQTDQPQHF. CDR3 coding DNA: TGTGCCTGGAGTGTCGGGCAGACAGATCAGCCCCAGCATTTT. This chain uses TRBV30 with TRBJ1-5; maybe TRBD1 (5 bases). Trimming stripped 0 bases from V and 5 bases from J, with 11 bases between. Per the germline V gene, CDR1 is GTSNPN and CDR2 is SVGIG (reference sequence). The CDR3 is made up of 14 amino acids.

The chain recombines TRBV27 with TRBJ1-5, with TRBD1 identical over 8 bases. This CDR3 has 15 amino acids. Unmatched junction bases numbered 5, after V lost 2 bases and J lost 5 bases. Germline V CDR1 and CDR2: MNHEY, SMNVEV (reference sequence). Here the CDR3 reads CASSLNGQGYQPQHF. As DNA, the CDR3 is TGTGCCAGCAGTTTAAACGGACAGGGTTATCAGCCCCAGCATTTT.

V and J are TRBV7-9 and TRBJ1-6; 7 positions agree with TRBD1. V lost 6 bases to trimming and J lost 0 bases; unmatched junction nucleotides: 11. Per germline, CDR1 SEHNR and CDR2 FQNEAQ (reference sequence). CDR3 length: 18 amino acids. This chain's CDR3 is CASSPDRRDSSYNSPLHF. The DNA of the CDR3 is TGTGCCAGCAGTCCGGACAGGAGAGATAGCTCCTATAATTCACCCCTCCACTTT.

The gene calls are TRBV5-1 and TRBJ2-1; D perhaps matches TRBD2 (5 bases). The CDR3 is 14 amino acids. Per the germline V gene, CDR1 is SGHRS and CDR2 is YFSETQ. Trimming removed 0 bases at V and 9 bases at J, with 13 bases between. In DNA, the CDR3 is TGCGCCAGCAGCTTGGAAGCTAGCTGGGTTGAGCAGTTCTTC. Translated: CASSLEASWVEQFF.

The chain joins TRBV7-8 to TRBJ2-1; tentatively, D is TRBD2 (6 bases). CDR1 and CDR2 (germline): SGHVS, FQNEAQ. The CDR3 is 15 residues long. The V end lost 4 bases, the J end lost 5 bases, and 15 bases lay between the germline ends. The CDR3 coding sequence is TGTGCCAGCAGCTCCCCCCCTGGGGGGAACAATGAGCAGTTCTTC. This sequence encodes CASSSPPGGNNEQFF.

CDR3 residues: CASKEPGTGSYGYTF. The CDR3 DNA reads TGTGCCAGCAAGGAACCCGGGACAGGGTCCTATGGCTACACCTTC. The V gene is TRBV25-1, the J gene TRBJ1-2, with 9 positions matching TRBD1. The CDR3 sequence is 15 residues long. V was clipped by 7 bases and J by 4 bases; unmatched bases: 10. Germline lookup yields CDR1 MGHDK and CDR2 SYGVNS.

CDR3: CASSLDTGAYEQYF. The CDR3 DNA reads as TGTGCCAGCAGCTTAGATACGGGGGCCTACGAGCAGTACTTC. V is TRBV7-2 and J is TRBJ2-7, with a tentative D call TRBD2 (6 bases). The germline gives CDR1 SGHTA, CDR2 FQGNSA. The ends were cut back, 1 base at V and 2 bases at J, with 9 bases in the middle. The CDR3 is 14 amino acids.

The J gene is TRBJ1-6, the V gene TRBV18; 7 nucleotides align to TRBD1. The V gene end was trimmed by 6 bases and the J gene end by 1 base; junction bases not matched to a gene: 6. Germline lookup yields CDR1 KGHSH and CDR2 LQKENI. This CDR3 is built from 16 residues. The CDR3 loop is CASSDRYNSYNSPLHF. CDR3 bases: TGTGCCAGCTCGGACAGGTATAATTCCTATAATTCACCCCTCCACTTT.

V and J are TRBV2 and TRBJ1-1, with TRBD1 as a possible D gene (6 bases). CDR1 and CDR2 (germline): SNHLY, FYNNEI. The ends were cut back, 6 bases at V and 5 bases at J, with 16 bases in the middle. CDR3 length: 14 amino acids. The CDR3 here is CASSVGGPRTEAFF. The CDR3 nucleotides are TGTGCCAGCAGCGTCGGGGGGCCGAGGACTGAAGCTTTCTTT.